This is a list of T cell receptor beta chains from one sample in a study of cytomegalovirus exposure and HLA in healthy donors. Assay used: immunoSEQ multiplex PCR; TCRdb lists only in-frame clones, some missing. The table records 150,000 to 250,000 clones, approximately 85% of them present only once. What was sequenced was PBMCs. The receptors here all came from a girl aged 10-17 years in good health and CMV-seropositive. Each CDR3 is given with its conserved first and last residue. Fields, in order: CDR3 DNA, CDR3 protein, clone size, V gene, J gene, D gene. The D gene is left open where the match is weak. The size of a clone is reported for some rows only, either as once, few or many, or as a class for expanded clones.

CDR3 DNA: TGTGCCATCAGTGAGTCTGGCGGGGGGGCTAGCACAGATACGCAGTATTTT
CDR3 protein: CAISESGGGASTDTQYF
clone size: -
V gene: TRBV10-3
J gene: TRBJ2-3
D gene: TRBD2

CDR3 DNA: TGTGCCAGCAGCCACCGCCCGGTACAGGCTAATTCACCCCTCCACTTT
CDR3 protein: CASSHRPVQANSPLHF
clone size: -
V gene: TRBV14
J gene: TRBJ1-6
D gene: -

CDR3 DNA: TGTGCCAGCAGCAGGGGCAGGTTTGACACTGAAGCTTTCTTT
CDR3 protein: CASSRGRFDTEAFF
clone size: -
V gene: TRBV11-3
J gene: TRBJ1-1
D gene: -

CDR3 DNA: TGTGCCAGCAGCCTACTAGCGGGGGCCGGGTACGAGCAGTACTTC
CDR3 protein: CASSLLAGAGYEQYF
clone size: -
V gene: TRBV7-2
J gene: TRBJ2-7
D gene: TRBD2

CDR3 DNA: TGCGCCAGCAGCTCCGGGCCGGACAGGGGCGGCACAGATACGCAGTATTTT
CDR3 protein: CASSSGPDRGGTDTQYF
clone size: -
V gene: TRBV5-1
J gene: TRBJ2-3
D gene: TRBD1

CDR3 DNA: TGTGCCAGCAGTTCCCCCCCTAGCGGGGGGGGAAATGAGCAGTTCTTC
CDR3 protein: CASSSPPSGGGNEQFF
clone size: -
V gene: TRBV28
J gene: TRBJ2-1
D gene: TRBD2

CDR3 DNA: TGTGCCAGCAGTTTATTTGGAGAGAAAAACATTCAGTACTTC
CDR3 protein: CASSLFGEKNIQYF
clone size: few
V gene: TRBV28
J gene: TRBJ2-4
D gene: -

CDR3 DNA: TGTGCCAGCAGCTTGGTTAGGACGTTGGACACAAGTAAAGGCGAGCAGTACTTC
CDR3 protein: CASSLVRTLDTSKGEQYF
clone size: -
V gene: TRBV5-6
J gene: TRBJ2-7
D gene: -

CDR3 DNA: TGTGCCACCAGCAGTCGACCCGGGGATTCCTACGAGCAGTACTTC
CDR3 protein: CATSSRPGDSYEQYF
clone size: -
V gene: TRBV15
J gene: TRBJ2-7
D gene: -

CDR3 DNA: TGTGCCAGCAGCCAACAGGGGTGGCCAGGGGAGACCCAGTACTTC
CDR3 protein: CASSQQGWPGETQYF
clone size: -
V gene: TRBV11-2
J gene: TRBJ2-5
D gene: TRBD1

CDR3 DNA: TGTGCCAGCAGCAGCGGACAGGGACCAGAGACCCAGTACTTC
CDR3 protein: CASSSGQGPETQYF
clone size: once
V gene: TRBV7-7
J gene: TRBJ2-5
D gene: TRBD1

CDR3 DNA: TGTGCTAGTGGTCCGGAATGGACACTCACAGATACGCAGTATTTT
CDR3 protein: CASGPEWTLTDTQYF
clone size: -
V gene: TRBV12-5
J gene: TRBJ2-3
D gene: -

CDR3 DNA: TGTGCCAGCAAGAAGACAGGGTCGAACACCGGGGAGCTGTTTTTT
CDR3 protein: CASKKTGSNTGELFF
clone size: few
V gene: TRBV5-6
J gene: TRBJ2-2
D gene: TRBD1

CDR3 DNA: TGTGCCAGCAGCGCCACGGGACAGTGGAATTCACCCCTCCACTTT
CDR3 protein: CASSATGQWNSPLHF
clone size: -
V gene: TRBV21-1
J gene: TRBJ1-6
D gene: -

CDR3 DNA: TGTGCCAGCAGCTTTAAGGCTAGCGGGGGGGCATACGAGCAGTACTTC
CDR3 protein: CASSFKASGGAYEQYF
clone size: few
V gene: TRBV7-9
J gene: TRBJ2-7
D gene: TRBD2

CDR3 DNA: TGCAGCGTGGAAGGGGGCCTGGGCGGGGGTTACGAGCAGTACTTC
CDR3 protein: CSVEGGLGGGYEQYF
clone size: -
V gene: TRBV29-1
J gene: TRBJ2-7
D gene: -

CDR3 DNA: TGCGCCAGCAGCCAAGATATTCGAGCCGGGGAGCTGTTTTTT
CDR3 protein: CASSQDIRAGELFF
clone size: -
V gene: TRBV4-3
J gene: TRBJ2-2
D gene: -

CDR3 DNA: TGTGCCATACGACAGGGGGGGATGAACACTGAAGCTTTCTTT
CDR3 protein: CAIRQGGMNTEAFF
clone size: -
V gene: TRBV10-3
J gene: TRBJ1-1
D gene: TRBD1

CDR3 DNA: TGTGCCATCAGTGAGTTAACAGGGGCGGATGGCTACACCTTC
CDR3 protein: CAISELTGADGYTF
clone size: -
V gene: TRBV10-3
J gene: TRBJ1-2
D gene: TRBD1

CDR3 DNA: TGTGCCAGCAGCGTAGATGGGGCAGTCTCCTACGAGCAGTACTTC
CDR3 protein: CASSVDGAVSYEQYF
clone size: -
V gene: TRBV9
J gene: TRBJ2-7
D gene: -

CDR3 DNA: TGTGCCAGCAGTGGGACTAGCTGGAGGGAAGAGACCCAGTACTTC
CDR3 protein: CASSGTSWREETQYF
clone size: once
V gene: TRBV2
J gene: TRBJ2-5
D gene: TRBD2

CDR3 DNA: TGTGCCAGCATCTTCGGAGACTACAATGAGCAGTTCTTC
CDR3 protein: CASIFGDYNEQFF
clone size: -
V gene: TRBV7-9
J gene: TRBJ2-1
D gene: -

CDR3 DNA: TGTGCCAGCAGCTTGGGGGGACAGGGAAAGGGCTCCTATAATTCACCCCTCCACTTT
CDR3 protein: CASSLGGQGKGSYNSPLHF
clone size: -
V gene: TRBV5-5
J gene: TRBJ1-6
D gene: TRBD1

CDR3 DNA: TGTGCCAGCAGCTTAGGGGCGATGATGACAGATACGCAGTATTTT
CDR3 protein: CASSLGAMMTDTQYF
clone size: -
V gene: TRBV11-3
J gene: TRBJ2-3
D gene: -

CDR3 DNA: TGTGCCAGCAGCCAGACAGGGGGCCTCGAATATGGCTACACCTTC
CDR3 protein: CASSQTGGLEYGYTF
clone size: -
V gene: TRBV11-2
J gene: TRBJ1-2
D gene: TRBD1

CDR3 DNA: TGTGCCAGCAGCTTAGATCAGGGGGCGTCTGAGCAGTTCTTC
CDR3 protein: CASSLDQGASEQFF
clone size: -
V gene: TRBV7-2
J gene: TRBJ2-1
D gene: TRBD1

CDR3 DNA: TGTGCCAGCAGTTTGGACAGGGGACCCTACAATGAGCAGTTCTTC
CDR3 protein: CASSLDRGPYNEQFF
clone size: -
V gene: TRBV2
J gene: TRBJ2-1
D gene: TRBD1

CDR3 DNA: TGTGCCAGCAGTCTAGCGGGGACCTACGAGCAGTACTTC
CDR3 protein: CASSLAGTYEQYF
clone size: -
V gene: TRBV6-6
J gene: TRBJ2-7
D gene: TRBD2

CDR3 DNA: TGCGCCAGCAGCCAAGATAACCTAAGCGGGGACGAGCAGTACTTC
CDR3 protein: CASSQDNLSGDEQYF
clone size: -
V gene: TRBV4-3
J gene: TRBJ2-7
D gene: TRBD2

CDR3 DNA: TGTGCCAGCAGCGTAGCAGGGATCGGAAACACCATATATTTT
CDR3 protein: CASSVAGIGNTIYF
clone size: -
V gene: TRBV9
J gene: TRBJ1-3
D gene: -

CDR3 DNA: TGTGCCAGCAGCATCGACAGGGGGCGCGAGCAGTACTTC
CDR3 protein: CASSIDRGREQYF
clone size: -
V gene: TRBV6-4
J gene: TRBJ2-7
D gene: TRBD1

CDR3 DNA: TGTGCCAGCAGTGGCGGGACAGGGGGATTCTACGAGCAGTACTTC
CDR3 protein: CASSGGTGGFYEQYF
clone size: -
V gene: TRBV6-1
J gene: TRBJ2-7
D gene: TRBD1

CDR3 DNA: TGTGCCAGCAGCTTCCGGGACAGCGACTACAATGAGCAGTTCTTC
CDR3 protein: CASSFRDSDYNEQFF
clone size: -
V gene: TRBV5-6
J gene: TRBJ2-1
D gene: TRBD1

CDR3 DNA: TGTGCCATCAGGGGACAGGGGTCGGACGAGCAGTACTTC
CDR3 protein: CAIRGQGSDEQYF
clone size: -
V gene: TRBV10-3
J gene: TRBJ2-7
D gene: TRBD1

CDR3 DNA: TGCGCCAGCAGCTCACAGGGGGGGCTTTCCTACGAGCAGTACTTC
CDR3 protein: CASSSQGGLSYEQYF
clone size: -
V gene: TRBV5-1
J gene: TRBJ2-7
D gene: -

CDR3 DNA: TGTGCCAGCAGCGGACAGGGCAGGGGGGGGACCTCCTTGAACACTGAAGCTTTCTTT
CDR3 protein: CASSGQGRGGTSLNTEAFF
clone size: -
V gene: TRBV5-4
J gene: TRBJ1-1
D gene: TRBD1